The clone carrying this T cell receptor beta chain was recorded a few times. This CDR3 comprises 15 residues. Germline loops: CDR1 SGHAT, CDR2 FQNNGV. The V gene end was trimmed by 1 base and the J gene end by 5 bases; junction bases not matched to a gene: 0. MiXCR was run by TCRdb on the 5' RACE reads, yielding one entry per CDR3 protein. The table lists 25,000 or so distinct CDR3 sequences, 4.5% of them singletons. These data originate in a study of T cells after yellow fever vaccination. Study-level background: Sorting by CD3, CD45RA, CCR7 and CD95 gave EM, EMRA, CM and Tscm subsets. Whole-study findings and limits: Almost no vaccine-responding clonotypes were detectable in day 0 sorted memory subsets. Clones that expanded after primary vaccination mostly reappeared after the booster (96% CD4, roughly 90% CD8).

The specimen comprised PBMCs, either bulk or a sorted T-cell subset (CD4+, CD8+, memory, or dextramer-sorted; not recorded which), sampled on the day of the yellow fever booster vaccination. The receptor comes from a man aged 18 to 30 who received the YFV17D yellow fever vaccine. The V call is TRBV11-2, the J call TRBJ2-3; 13 bases match TRBD2. The CDR3 DNA reads as TGTGCCAGCAGCTTAGGGACTAGCGGGGGAGATACGCAGTATTTT. It encodes CASSLGTSGGDTQYF.